This T cell receptor beta chain originates from a study of shared clonotypes between healthy human individuals (dated by TCRdb to 2019 to 2021). Turning to the overall study: The cohort included a few men and two women between 18 and 49 years of age. For each donor, CD4 naive and CD4 memory were each given three plates, CD8 naive was given two plates, and CD8 memory was given one plate. The study deeply sequenced blood TCR repertoires of about 5 healthy adults to estimate repertoire size and the extent of clonotype sharing between individuals. Per donor, leukapheresis produced somewhere between about 0.9 and 9.5 billion PBMCs. Libraries were prepared and TCR repertoires were sequenced by different laboratories using diverse techniques, in order to increase sequencing depth and limit assay-specific biases. Overall study outcomes, separate from this receptor: Rarefaction of sorted-subset datasets indicated incomplete sequencing despite the large sequencing depth. Sampling was restricted to blood, and TCR repertoires in tissue are likely to differ from TCR repertoires in blood. Across several donors, around 5% of naive CD4, more than 3% of naive CD8, roughly 2.2% of memory CD4, and 0.4% to 0.45% of memory CD8 clonotypes were shared. Larger estimated clonotype richness was generally found for naive subsets than for memory subsets. Because the study included only a small number of donors, the genetic and exposure-history diversity represented was limited. Compared with non-shared clonotypes, the clonotypes found in all four sorted-subset donors had higher generation probabilities. Pairwise subsampling indicated that sequencing depth was expected to affect the degree of clonotype sharing among donors.

Using the deep immunoSEQ assay, multiplex PCR amplified TCR CDR3 regions from genomic DNA. For each cell subset, the extracted genomic DNA was distributed evenly across all wells of several immunoSEQ 96-well plates, and each plate served as one replicate. For sorted subsets, about 0.2 ug genomic DNA, equal to some 28,000 T cell genomes, was loaded into each replicate PCR. Purified libraries were quantified with a Qubit 3.0 fluorometer, sized on a Bioanalyzer 2100, and re-quantified with the KAPA Library Quantification kit. Every immunoSEQ 96-well plate was sequenced on a separate single-read 150-cycle Illumina NextSeq 550 flow cell. The source study handled its data this way. The immunoSEQ output contained only junctional sequences without quality scores, so filtering could not match that applied to full-length reads. To assign V/J genes and CDR3, sequences were annotated using PyIR, a Python wrapper for IgBLAST v1.9, with IMGT germline references. Reads were filtered out if the reads had weak V/J assignments (E-value above 1e-6), no CDR3, stop codons, out-of-frame junctions, or ambiguous translated residues. A V3J clonotype was defined by an identical inferred V gene, J gene, and CDR3 amino acid sequence. Percentage overlap between repertoires was computed as shared unique clonotypes divided by the size of the smaller repertoire. Repertoire richness was assessed with RTK rarefaction, the Chao1 estimator, and Recon v2.1 estimates of unobserved clonotypes. Generation probabilities for all TCRbeta clonotypes obtained by the gDNA method from several donors were computed using OLGA. TCRdb retrieved this table from immuneACCESS and kept in-frame rearrangements only. Not all clones are present; in checked studies, unresolved V genes account for under half, and no reason is known for the remainder. V and J calls and clone size come straight from that table; D and trimming were deduced from the DNA. The table for this sample lists more than 2 million clones; around 93% of them were counted only once. Of the sample, approximately 1.7% is held by the ten largest clones.

For the CD8 naive samples, CD45RO-negative cells were positively selected for CCR7, yielding a CD45RA+CCR7+ population from which TemRA cells were excluded. Donors were healthy HIV-negative adults with no recently reported acute infections or vaccinations. All donors were Caucasian adults living in Nashville, Tennessee, USA. After blood collection by leukapheresis, PBMCs were isolated using Ficoll-Histopaque density gradient centrifugation and then cryopreserved in the vapor phase of liquid nitrogen. Analytical flow cytometry was used to check the purity and quantity of every magnetically sorted T cell population. Each sorted fraction had its genomic DNA isolated and then quantified by UV absorbance on a Nanodrop 2000c. For this clone: Its antigen is currently not known. Per-base qualities were not stored, and no clone one base away is much larger.

Taken from cysteine to phenylalanine, the CDR3 has 15 residues. The only DNA kept is the CDR3, 45 bases in frame from the first base. Deletion took 5 bases off V and 5 bases off J, with a span of 16 bases between the germline ends. Reading the germline V gene (reference sequence) gives CDR1 SEHNR and CDR2 FQNEAQ. This receptor was identified in a young man in good health. Some clones in this sample may be carry-over from other donors' samples. The specimen sequenced was naive CD8+ T cells from PBMCs. The cell subset or site label of this sample denotes: CD45RA+CCR7+. The rearrangement combines TRBV7-9 with TRBJ1-5; a tentative D call is TRBD1 (5 bases match). The DNA sequence is TGTGCCAGCAGCCTTGAAGGGGAAAAGCATCAGCCCCAGCATTTT. Its product reads: CASSLEGEKHQPQHF.